The 14 T cell receptor beta chains in this list originate from one sample, sequenced in a study of CD8+CD57+ T cells in acquired aplastic anemia. TCR beta VDJ combinations and CDR3 sequences were profiled from genomic DNA. In TCRdb, the reads were re-called with MiXCR into one record per CDR3 protein. Of roughly 98,000 distinct CDR3 sequences listed, about 63% are singletons. CD8+CD57+ cell expansion, shown by flow cytometry, had occurred in the patients selected for sequencing. Sequencing used sorted CD4+, CD8+, or CD8+CD57+ T cells (not recorded which) from PBMCs. These receptors originate from a human donor with aplastic anemia.

The chain carries TRBV2 and TRBJ2-5; D not resolved. CDR3 length: 13 amino acids. V lost 3 bases to trimming and J lost 4 bases, with 9 bases between them. Per germline, CDR1 SNHLY and CDR2 FYNNEI. The CDR3 DNA follows: TGTGCCAGCAGTGATTGGGATCGAGAGACCCAGTACTTC. This encodes CASSDWDRETQYF.

Of note for this clonotype: A junction boundary mismatches the germline segment, possibly from a read error. The rearrangement joins TRBV7-8 to TRBJ2-1; D is undetermined. Germline CDR1 and CDR2: SGHVS and FQNEAQ. This CDR3 has 14 residues. CDR3 bases: TGTGCCAGCAGCTTAGGGGCAGCCTTCAATGGGCAGTTCTTC. Translation gives CASSLGAAFNGQFF.

J is TRBJ1-1 and V is TRBV25-1; 7 bases map to TRBD1. V dropped 5 bases and J dropped 0; count of bases not matched to a gene: 3. Germline values: CDR1 MGHDK, CDR2 SYGVNS. The CDR3 length is 14 residues. The CDR3 loop is CASSQTGLNTEAFF. DNA of the CDR3: TGTGCCAGCAGTCAGACAGGGCTGAACACTGAAGCTTTCTTT.

The genes are TRBV20-1 and TRBJ2-4; 7 nucleotides line up with TRBD2. Germline V gives CDR1 DFQATT, CDR2 SNEGSKA (reference sequence). With 3 bases clipped from V and 9 bases from J, the junction kept 5 bases outside the gene matches. This CDR3 contains 12 residues. The CDR3 loop reads CSASSGTTIQYF. For the CDR3, the DNA is TGCAGTGCTAGCTCAGGGACTACCATTCAGTACTTC.

The chain employs TRBV9 and TRBJ2-3; D unresolved. The CDR3 runs 12 residues. Germline CDR1 and CDR2: SGDLS and YYNGEE. Trimming took off 4 bases at V and 6 bases at J, with 9 bases between the two ends. The CDR3: CASSLARDTQYF. The CDR3 region has the DNA TGTGCCAGCAGCTTGGCCAGGGATACGCAGTATTTT.

The chain has TRBV19 and TRBJ1-3; the D is unclear. CDR1 LNHDA and CDR2 SQIVND come from the germline V gene (reference sequence). Deletions cut 4 bases from V and 0 bases from J, with 4 bases between. CDR3 length: 13 amino acids. CDR3 protein: CASSTRSGNTIYF. Here the CDR3 DNA reads TGTGCCAGTAGTACCCGCTCTGGAAACACCATATATTTT.

This clonotype appeared many times. The rearrangement joins TRBV5-7 to TRBJ1-3; no definite D call. TRBV5-7 is an ORF, and what it does is uncertain. CDR3 length equals 16 residues. V lost 4 bases and J 0 bases, leaving 14 bases between the germline ends. CDR3 sequence: CASSRLIPYSGNTIYF. In nucleotides, the CDR3 is TGTGCCAGCAGCCGATTGATACCATACTCTGGAAACACCATATATTTT.

The chain carries TRBV11-3 and TRBJ2-1; 8 positions match TRBD2. There are 13 residues in the CDR3. Per the germline V gene, CDR1 is SGHNT and CDR2 is YENEEA. V lost 5 bases and J lost 7; bases outside the gene matches: 4. The CDR3 is CASSTIAGNEQFF. For the CDR3, the DNA is TGTGCCAGCAGCACGATAGCGGGAAATGAGCAGTTCTTC.

V is TRBV9 and J is TRBJ2-7; TRBD1 might be the D (5 bases). This CDR3 is built from 13 residues. Trimming took 0 bases from V and 3 from J, leaving 7 bases between them. In germline, CDR1 is SGDLS, CDR2 YYNGEE. CDR3 bases: TGTGCCAGCAGCGTAGACCAGGGCTACGAGCAGTACTTC. Residues: CASSVDQGYEQYF.

This chain joins TRBV7-2 and TRBJ2-1, with TRBD1 matching 9 bases. The CDR3 has 16 amino acids. V shed 0 bases and J 2 bases; nucleotides not matched to a gene: 2. CDR1 and CDR2 (germline): SGHTA, FQGNSA. CDR3: CASSLAGQGPYNEQFF. The CDR3 DNA is TGTGCCAGCAGCTTAGCGGGACAGGGCCCCTACAATGAGCAGTTCTTC.

V gene TRBV29-1 combines with J gene TRBJ2-5, with unresolved D. This CDR3 is built from 13 residues. Germline assignment: CDR1 SQVTM and CDR2 ANQGSEA. Trimming left V 1 base short and J 2 bases short, with 8 bases between. Here the CDR3 reads CSVEGKGQETQYF. The CDR3 DNA follows: TGCAGCGTTGAAGGAAAGGGACAAGAGACCCAGTACTTC.

This clonotype was picked up many times. The rearrangement uses TRBV6-5 and TRBJ2-7, with a possible D match to TRBD1 (6 bases). Germline V lookup: CDR1 MNHEY, CDR2 SVGAGI. V was trimmed by 0 bases and J by 6 bases, leaving 12 bases between them. The CDR3 has 14 residues. CDR3 sequence: CASSYSSQGFEQYF. CDR3 nucleotide sequence: TGTGCCAGCAGTTACTCGTCACAGGGATTCGAGCAGTACTTC.

The rearrangement links TRBV29-1 to TRBJ2-5, with 8 bases matching TRBD1. Germline V gives CDR1 SQVTM, CDR2 ANQGSEA. V was clipped by 4 bases and J by 9 bases; unmatched bases: 7. This CDR3 has 12 residues. CDR3 nucleotide sequence: TGCAGCGTTGTTCAGGGGGCGGGGTCCCAGTACTTC. The encoded protein is CSVVQGAGSQYF.

The chain recombines TRBV7-2 with TRBJ2-5; TRBD1 matches at 9 bases. Germline CDR1 and CDR2: SGHTA and FQGNSA. J gave up 2 bases and V 5 bases, and 9 bases lay outside the gene matches. The CDR3 loop spans 16 amino acids. As DNA, the CDR3 is TGTGCCAGCAGCGAAGACCGGGACAGGGTACAAGAGACCCAGTACTTC. Protein: CASSEDRDRVQETQYF. Full variable domain (outside the CDR3, taken from reference TRBV7-2 and TRBJ2-5): GAGVSQSPSNKVTEKGKDVELRCDPISGHTALYWYRQSLGQGLEFLIYFQGNSAPDKSGLPSDRFSAERTGGSVSTLTIQRTQQEDSAVYLCASSEDRDRVQETQYFGPGTRLLVL.